A selection of T cell receptor beta chains follows, all from one sample in a study of blood T cell repertoires in COVID-19. Repertoires were generated with immunoSEQ multiplex PCR, while TCRdb's copy carries only in-frame clones and drops some. The sample holds roughly 120,000 clones, 90% seen once. Material for sequencing was peripheral blood. Receptor source: a human donor with active COVID-19. The donor label of this sample is uncertain. The conserved cysteine and the conserved F or W are not part of the CDR3 here.

CDR3 protein	V gene
ASSQGISRTGVWGYT	TRBV4-2
ASIGRGRDYEQY	TRBV2
ASLAGGPPYEQY	TRBV25-1
ATKVGGGNTEAF	TRBV19
ASSLGLRNILGSYNEQF	TRBV9
ASSYRQNYGYT	TRBV27
ASSVVGEAGEQY	TRBV9
ASSYGQSEAF	TRBV4-3
ASSRTGTDYGYT	TRBV6-5
ASSFAGDQPQH	TRBV27
ASSPPGQGRYEQY	TRBV7-9
SASSPRNYGYT	TRBV20-1
ASSLGPGGGLGYNEQF	TRBV7-2
ASSQDSGGEQY	TRBV4-3
ASTAWGDEQF	TRBV19
ASSANSGGPNSNQPQH	TRBV6-1
ASSKGQAYNEQF	TRBV5-1
ASSLSGGSETQY	TRBV2
ASSSGLAGYTDTQY	TRBV7-2
ASSYISSASTDTQY	TRBV6-2/TRBV6-3
ASRPDRVQMNTEAF	TRBV7-9
ASSPIQGSYEQY	TRBV18
ASSKINTGGNGYT	TRBV7-2
ASSPQGESETQY	TRBV4-1
ASSLGPSGSYEQY	TRBV5-6
ASSSPGQRQPQH	TRBV7-8
ASSLDTKNIQY	TRBV12-3/TRBV12-4
ASSSSQDNEQF	TRBV7-9
ASSKGTQERGNTEAF	TRBV21-1
ASSDGDSGGNEQF	TRBV6-4
ASSIDNRKNTEAF	TRBV19
ATSDITGSSEAF	TRBV24-1
ASSRTVSGNTIY	TRBV6-5
ASSFLGQTNTEAF	TRBV27
ASSARQHYNSPLH	TRBV9
ASSLDIAGTGTEQY	TRBV5-1
ASSLAVEVNTEAF	TRBV2
ASTQGNEQF	TRBV3-1/TRBV3-2
AWARRGLETQY	TRBV30
ASSSGLAWAKETQY	TRBV5-1
ASSQEGTGFAYGYT	TRBV14
ASSLGLAGAETQY	TRBV7-9
ASSVGVQGWQY	TRBV9
ASSDQQGANSPLH	TRBV27
ASSRNGVTEAF	TRBV6-5
ASSRPGSYEQY	TRBV6-5
ASSKIPGEAF	TRBV12-3/TRBV12-4
ASSSPLTSGAQY	TRBV27